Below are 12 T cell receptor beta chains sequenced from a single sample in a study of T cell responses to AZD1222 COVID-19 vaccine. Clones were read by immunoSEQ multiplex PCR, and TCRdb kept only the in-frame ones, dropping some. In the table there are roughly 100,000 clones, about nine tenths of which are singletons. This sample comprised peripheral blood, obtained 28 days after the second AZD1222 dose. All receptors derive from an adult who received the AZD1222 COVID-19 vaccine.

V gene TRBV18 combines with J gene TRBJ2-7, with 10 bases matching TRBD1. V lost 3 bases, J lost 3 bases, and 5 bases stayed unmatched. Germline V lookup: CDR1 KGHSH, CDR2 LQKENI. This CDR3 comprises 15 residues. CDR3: CASSPGQGLYYEQYF. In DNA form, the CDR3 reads TGTGCCAGCTCACCGGGACAGGGGCTATACTACGAGCAGTACTTC.

In nucleotides, the CDR3 is TGCGCCAGCAGCTTGGGCGATAATAATGAGCAGTTCTTC. Translated, it gives CASSLGDNNEQFF. The J gene is TRBJ2-1, the V gene TRBV5-1; no clear D. The V and J ends lost 0 bases and 7 bases respectively, with 8 bases between them. Germline assignment: CDR1 SGHRS and CDR2 YFSETQ. There are 13 residues in the CDR3. Full variable domain (missing parts from reference TRBV5-1 and TRBJ2-1): KAGVTQTPRYLIKTRGQQVTLSCSPISGHRSVSWYQQTPGQGLQFLFEYFSETQRNKGNFPGRFSGRQFSNSRSEMNVSTLELGDSALYLCASSLGDNNEQFFGPGTRLTVL.

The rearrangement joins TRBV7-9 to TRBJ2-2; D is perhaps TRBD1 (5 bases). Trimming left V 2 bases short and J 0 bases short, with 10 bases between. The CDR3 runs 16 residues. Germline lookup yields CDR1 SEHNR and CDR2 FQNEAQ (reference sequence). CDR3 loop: CASSLSRGTNTGELFF. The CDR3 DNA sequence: TGTGCCAGCAGCTTAAGTAGGGGTACGAACACCGGGGAGCTGTTTTTT.

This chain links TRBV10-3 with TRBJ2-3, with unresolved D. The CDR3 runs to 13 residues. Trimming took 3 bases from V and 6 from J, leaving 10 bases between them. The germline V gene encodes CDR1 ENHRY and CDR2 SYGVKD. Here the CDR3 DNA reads TGTGCCATCAGTGACCCGCGCTCGGATACGCAGTATTTT. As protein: CAISDPRSDTQYF.

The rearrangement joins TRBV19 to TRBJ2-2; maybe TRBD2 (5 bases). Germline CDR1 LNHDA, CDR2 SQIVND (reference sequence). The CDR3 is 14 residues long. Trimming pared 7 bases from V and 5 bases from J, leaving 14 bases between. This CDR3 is CASNSARGTGELFF. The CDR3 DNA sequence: TGTGCCAGTAACTCAGCCCGGGGAACCGGGGAGCTGTTTTTT.

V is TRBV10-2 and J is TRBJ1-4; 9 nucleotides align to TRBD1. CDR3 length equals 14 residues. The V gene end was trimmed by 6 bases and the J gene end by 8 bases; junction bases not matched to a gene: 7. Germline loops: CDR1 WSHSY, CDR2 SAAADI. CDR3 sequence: CASRDRGGREKLFF. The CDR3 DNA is TGCGCCAGCAGGGACAGGGGAGGAAGGGAAAAACTGTTTTTT.

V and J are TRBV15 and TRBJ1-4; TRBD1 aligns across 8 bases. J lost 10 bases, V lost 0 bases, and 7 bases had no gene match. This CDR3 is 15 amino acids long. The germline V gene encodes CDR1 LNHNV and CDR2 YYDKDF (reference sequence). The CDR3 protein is CATSRDRTGLGKLFF. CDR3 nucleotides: TGTGCCACCAGCAGAGATCGGACAGGGTTGGGAAAACTGTTTTTT.

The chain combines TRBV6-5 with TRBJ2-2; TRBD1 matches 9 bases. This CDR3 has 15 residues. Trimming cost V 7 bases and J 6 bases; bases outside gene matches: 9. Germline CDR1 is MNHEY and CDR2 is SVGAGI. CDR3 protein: CASIPTQGAPGELFF. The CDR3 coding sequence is TGTGCCAGCATTCCTACACAGGGGGCGCCCGGGGAGCTGTTTTTT.

In nucleotides, the CDR3 is TGTGCCAGCAGACACAGGGATAACTATGGCTACACCTTC. Its protein product is CASRHRDNYGYTF. The chain is built from TRBV6-5 and TRBJ1-2, with a tentative D call TRBD1 (6 bases). Trimming shortened V by 6 bases and J by 1 base, and 9 bases separated the two germline ends. Germline CDR1 and CDR2: MNHEY and SVGAGI. The CDR3 is 13 amino acids.

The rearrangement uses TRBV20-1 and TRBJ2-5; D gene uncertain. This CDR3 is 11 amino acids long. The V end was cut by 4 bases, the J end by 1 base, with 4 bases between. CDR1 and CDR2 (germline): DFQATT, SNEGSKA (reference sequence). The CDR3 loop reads CSATTQETQYF. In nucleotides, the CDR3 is TGCAGTGCTACTACCCAAGAGACCCAGTACTTC.

The CDR3 DNA follows: TGTGCCAGTAGTACACGGAGGCAGAGCTCCTACGAGCAGTACTTC. Its protein product is CASSTRRQSSYEQYF. V is TRBV19 and J is TRBJ2-7; D might be TRBD2 (5 bases). The V end was cut by 4 bases, the J end by 0 bases, with 13 bases between. This CDR3 is built from 15 residues. Germline values: CDR1 LNHDA, CDR2 SQIVND (reference sequence).

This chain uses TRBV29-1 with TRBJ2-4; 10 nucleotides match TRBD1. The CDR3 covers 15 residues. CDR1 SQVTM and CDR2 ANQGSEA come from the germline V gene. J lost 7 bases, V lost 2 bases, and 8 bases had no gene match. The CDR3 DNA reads TGCAGCGTTGAAAACCCGGACAGGGGGGGGAACATTCAGTACTTC. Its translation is CSVENPDRGGNIQYF.